This T cell receptor (beta chain) was recovered during a study of blood T cell repertoires in COVID-19. Study overall: The cDNA or gDNA used as material had been derived from T cells, B-cell-depleted T cells, or PBMCs.

The table lists this clone with a few counts. V lost 5 bases, J lost 6 bases, and 17 bases lay in between. Germline assignment: CDR1 SNHLY and CDR2 FYNNEI. This CDR3 is built from 15 residues. TCRdb's table, derived via immunoSEQ multiplex PCR, lists solely in-frame clones and lacks some. The sample records under 150,000 clones, approximately 84% being singletons. The sequence was obtained from a man in his forties with acute or convalescent COVID-19. This sequence joins TRBV2 and TRBJ1-5; TRBD1 is a possible D gene (6 bases). The sample comprised peripheral blood. CDR3 loop: CASSWQGRSGQPQHF. CDR3 coding DNA: TGTGCCAGCAGTTGGCAGGGGCGATCAGGTCAGCCCCAGCATTTT. The variable domain in full, completed from reference TRBV2 and TRBJ1-5, reads EPEVTQTPSHQVTQMGQEVILRCVPISNHLYFYWYRQILGQKVEFLVSFYNNEISEKSEIFDDQFSVERPDGSNFTLKIRSTKLEDSAMYFCASSWQGRSGQPQHFGDGTRLSIL.